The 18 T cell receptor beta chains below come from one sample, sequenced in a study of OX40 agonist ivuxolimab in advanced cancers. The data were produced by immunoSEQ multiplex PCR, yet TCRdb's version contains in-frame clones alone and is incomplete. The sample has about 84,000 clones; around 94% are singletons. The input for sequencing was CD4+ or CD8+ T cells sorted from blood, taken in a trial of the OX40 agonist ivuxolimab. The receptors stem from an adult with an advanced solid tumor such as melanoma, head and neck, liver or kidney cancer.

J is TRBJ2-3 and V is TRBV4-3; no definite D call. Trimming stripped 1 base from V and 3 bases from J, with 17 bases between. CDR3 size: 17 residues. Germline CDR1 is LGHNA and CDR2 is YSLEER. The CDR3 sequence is CASSQAVGQVTTDTQYF. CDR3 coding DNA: TGCGCCAGCAGCCAAGCGGTAGGGCAGGTAACGACAGATACGCAGTATTTT.

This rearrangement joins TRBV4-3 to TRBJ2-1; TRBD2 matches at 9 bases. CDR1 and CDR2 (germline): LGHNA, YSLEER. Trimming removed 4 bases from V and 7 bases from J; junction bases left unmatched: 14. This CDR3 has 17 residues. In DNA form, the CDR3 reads TGCGCCAGCAGCCGTCTAGCGGGACTGGGGGCCGGTAATGAGCAGTTCTTC. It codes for CASSRLAGLGAGNEQFF.

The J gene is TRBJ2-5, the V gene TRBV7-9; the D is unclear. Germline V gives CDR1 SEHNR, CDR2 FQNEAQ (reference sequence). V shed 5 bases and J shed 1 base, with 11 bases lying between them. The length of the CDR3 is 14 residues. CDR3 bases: TGTGCCAGCAGCCCTACCGCCAGCCAAGAGACCCAGTACTTC. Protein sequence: CASSPTASQETQYF. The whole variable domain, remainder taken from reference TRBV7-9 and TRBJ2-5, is DTGVSQNPRHKITKRGQNVTFRCDPISEHNRLYWYRQTLGQGPEFLTYFQNEAQLEKSRLLSDRFSAERPKGSFSTLEIQRTEQGDSAMYLCASSPTASQETQYFGPGTRLLVL.

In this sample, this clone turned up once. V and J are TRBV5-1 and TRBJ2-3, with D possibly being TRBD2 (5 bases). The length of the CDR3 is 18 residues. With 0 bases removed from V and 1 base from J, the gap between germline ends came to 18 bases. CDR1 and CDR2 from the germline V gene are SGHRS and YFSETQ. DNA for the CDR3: TGCGCCAGCAGCTTGGTCTGGGAGCGCCCTCCTGGCACAGATACGCAGTATTTT. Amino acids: CASSLVWERPPGTDTQYF.

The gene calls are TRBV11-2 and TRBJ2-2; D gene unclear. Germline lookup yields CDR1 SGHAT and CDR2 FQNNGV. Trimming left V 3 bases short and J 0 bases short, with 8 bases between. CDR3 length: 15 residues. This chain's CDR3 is CASSFPPSNTGELFF. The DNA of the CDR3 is TGTGCCAGCAGCTTTCCGCCCTCGAACACCGGGGAGCTGTTTTTT.

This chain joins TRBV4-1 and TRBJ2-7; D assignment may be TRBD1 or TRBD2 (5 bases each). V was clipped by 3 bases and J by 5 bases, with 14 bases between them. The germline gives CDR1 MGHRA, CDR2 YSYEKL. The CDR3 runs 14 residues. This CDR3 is CASSHSEGTDEQYF. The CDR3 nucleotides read TGCGCCAGCAGCCATTCAGAGGGGACCGACGAGCAGTACTTC.

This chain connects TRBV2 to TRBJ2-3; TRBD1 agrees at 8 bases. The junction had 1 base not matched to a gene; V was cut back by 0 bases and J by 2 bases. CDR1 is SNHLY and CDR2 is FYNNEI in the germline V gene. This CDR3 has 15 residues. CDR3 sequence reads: CASSEADRDTDTQYF. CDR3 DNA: TGTGCCAGCAGTGAAGCGGACAGGGACACAGATACGCAGTATTTT.

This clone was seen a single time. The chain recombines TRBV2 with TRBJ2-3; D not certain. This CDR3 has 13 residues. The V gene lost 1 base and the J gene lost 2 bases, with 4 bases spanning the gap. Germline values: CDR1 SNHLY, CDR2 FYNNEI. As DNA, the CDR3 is TGTGCCAGCAGTGAAGGCGACACAGATACGCAGTATTTT. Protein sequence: CASSEGDTDTQYF. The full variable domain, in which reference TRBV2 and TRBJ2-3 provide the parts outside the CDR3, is EPEVTQTPSHQVTQMGQEVILRCVPISNHLYFYWYRQILGQKVEFLVSFYNNEISEKSEIFDDQFSVERPDGSNFTLKIRSTKLEDSAMYFCASSEGDTDTQYFGPGTRLTVL.

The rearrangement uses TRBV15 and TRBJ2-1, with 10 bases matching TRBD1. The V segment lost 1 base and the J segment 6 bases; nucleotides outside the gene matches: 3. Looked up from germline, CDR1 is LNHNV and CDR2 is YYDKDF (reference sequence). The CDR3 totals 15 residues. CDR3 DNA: TGTGCCACCAGCAGAGGGACAGGGGGGTCCAATGAGCAGTTCTTC. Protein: CATSRGTGGSNEQFF.

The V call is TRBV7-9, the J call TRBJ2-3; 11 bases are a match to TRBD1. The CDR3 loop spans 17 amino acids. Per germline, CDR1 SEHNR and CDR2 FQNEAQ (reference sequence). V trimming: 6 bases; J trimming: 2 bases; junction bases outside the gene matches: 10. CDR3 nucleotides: TGTGCCAGCAGTTCCGGACAGGGGGCGATGTACACAGATACGCAGTATTTT. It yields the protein CASSSGQGAMYTDTQYF.

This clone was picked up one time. The CDR3 DNA is TGTGCCAGTAGTATTAAAAGGTTGTCGGATACGCAGTATTTT. Translated, it gives CASSIKRLSDTQYF. V usage is TRBV19 and J usage is TRBJ2-3; D uncertain. From germline, CDR1 is LNHDA and CDR2 SQIVND (reference sequence). V was trimmed by 3 bases and J by 6 bases, leaving 13 bases between them. The CDR3 loop spans 14 amino acids. The full variable domain, with the rest looked up from reference TRBV19 and TRBJ2-3, is DGGITQSPKYLFRKEGQNVTLSCEQNLNHDAMYWYRQDPGQGLRLIYYSQIVNDFQKGDIAEGYSVSREKKESFPLTVTSAQKNPTAFYLCASSIKRLSDTQYFGPGTRLTVL.

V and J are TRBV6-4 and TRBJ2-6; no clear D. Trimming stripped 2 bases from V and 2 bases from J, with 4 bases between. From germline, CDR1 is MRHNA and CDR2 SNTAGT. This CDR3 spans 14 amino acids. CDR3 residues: CASSDSPGANVLTF. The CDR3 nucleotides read TGTGCCAGCAGTGACAGCCCTGGGGCCAACGTCCTGACTTTC.

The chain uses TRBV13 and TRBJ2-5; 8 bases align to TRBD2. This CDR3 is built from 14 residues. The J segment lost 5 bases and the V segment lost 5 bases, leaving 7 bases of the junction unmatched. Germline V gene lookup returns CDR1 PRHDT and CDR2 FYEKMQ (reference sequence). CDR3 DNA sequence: TGTGCCAGCAGCCCGGGACTAGTTAAGGAGACCCAGTACTTC. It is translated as CASSPGLVKETQYF. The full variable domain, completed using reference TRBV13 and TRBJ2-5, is AAGVIQSPRHLIKEKRETATLKCYPIPRHDTVYWYQQGPGQDPQFLISFYEKMQSDKGSIPDRFSAQQFSDYHSELNMSSLELGDSALYFCASSPGLVKETQYFGPGTRLLVL.

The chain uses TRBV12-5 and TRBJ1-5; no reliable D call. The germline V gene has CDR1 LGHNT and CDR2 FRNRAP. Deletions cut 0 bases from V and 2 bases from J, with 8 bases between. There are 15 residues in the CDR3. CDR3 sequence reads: CASGLVGGRNQPQHF. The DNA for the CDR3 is TGTGCTAGTGGTTTGGTTGGAGGGCGCAATCAGCCCCAGCATTTT.

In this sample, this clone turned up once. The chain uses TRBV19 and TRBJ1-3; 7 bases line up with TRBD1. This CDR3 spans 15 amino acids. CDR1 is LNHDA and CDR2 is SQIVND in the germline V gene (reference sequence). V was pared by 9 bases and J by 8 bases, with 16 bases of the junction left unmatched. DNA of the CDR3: TGTGCCAGCCCCGGACCTCCGGACACAGGGGACACCATATATTTT. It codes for CASPGPPDTGDTIYF.

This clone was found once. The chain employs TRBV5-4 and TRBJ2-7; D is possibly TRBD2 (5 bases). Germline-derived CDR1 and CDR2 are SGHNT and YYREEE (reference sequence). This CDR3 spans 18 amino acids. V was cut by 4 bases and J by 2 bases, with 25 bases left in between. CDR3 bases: TGTGCCAGCAGCCTCTCCTGGGCGGGTACCTACCGACCCTACGAGCAGTACTTC. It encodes CASSLSWAGTYRPYEQYF.

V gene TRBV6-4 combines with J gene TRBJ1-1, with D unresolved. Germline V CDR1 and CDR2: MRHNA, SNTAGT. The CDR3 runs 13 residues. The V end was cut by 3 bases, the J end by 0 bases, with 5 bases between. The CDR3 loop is CASSELLNTEAFF. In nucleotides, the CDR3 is TGTGCCAGCAGTGAGCTTCTGAACACTGAAGCTTTCTTT.

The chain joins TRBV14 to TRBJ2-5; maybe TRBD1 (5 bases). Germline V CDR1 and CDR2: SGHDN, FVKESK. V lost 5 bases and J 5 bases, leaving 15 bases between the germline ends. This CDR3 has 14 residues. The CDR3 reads CASSEIQGVETQYF. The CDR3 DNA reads TGTGCCAGCAGCGAGATACAAGGGGTCGAGACCCAGTACTTC. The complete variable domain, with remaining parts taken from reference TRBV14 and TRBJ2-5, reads EAGVTQFPSHSVIEKGQTVTLRCDPISGHDNLYWYRRVMGKEIKFLLHFVKESKQDESGMPNNRFLAERTGGTYSTLKVQPAELEDSGVYFCASSEIQGVETQYFGPGTRLLVL.